This TCR beta chain was captured in a study of blood T cell repertoires in COVID-19. Study-level background: COVID-19 samples, acute and convalescent, were from the United States, Italy and Spain. T cells, B-cell-depleted T cells, or PBMCs provided the cDNA or gDNA that served as material.

J lost 7 bases, V lost 5 bases, and 11 bases had no gene match. CDR1 MDHEN and CDR2 SYDVKM come from the germline V gene. The CDR3 has 16 amino acids. In the study's own analysis: The assay estimated nucleated cells by amplifying reference gene primers. The data were produced by immunoSEQ multiplex PCR, yet TCRdb's version contains in-frame clones alone and is incomplete. V and J calls and clone size are those listed in that table; D and trimming were worked out from the DNA. The sample includes about 88,000 clones, approximately 90% seen only once; the top ten take 2.9%. This clonotype was sampled from an elderly woman with acute or convalescent COVID-19. Sequences were obtained from peripheral blood. This chain connects TRBV28 to TRBJ1-6; 7 bases match TRBD1. In DNA form, the CDR3 reads TGTGCCAGCAGTCCACAAACAGGGGCTAGCAATTCACCCCTCCACTTT. Its protein is CASSPQTGASNSPLHF. Full variable domain (remainder filled in from reference TRBV28 and TRBJ1-6): DVKVTQSSRYLVKRTGEKVFLECVQDMDHENMFWYRQDPGLGLRLIYFSYDVKMKEKGDIPEGYSVSREKKERFSLILESASTNQTSMYLCASSPQTGASNSPLHFGNGTRLTVT.